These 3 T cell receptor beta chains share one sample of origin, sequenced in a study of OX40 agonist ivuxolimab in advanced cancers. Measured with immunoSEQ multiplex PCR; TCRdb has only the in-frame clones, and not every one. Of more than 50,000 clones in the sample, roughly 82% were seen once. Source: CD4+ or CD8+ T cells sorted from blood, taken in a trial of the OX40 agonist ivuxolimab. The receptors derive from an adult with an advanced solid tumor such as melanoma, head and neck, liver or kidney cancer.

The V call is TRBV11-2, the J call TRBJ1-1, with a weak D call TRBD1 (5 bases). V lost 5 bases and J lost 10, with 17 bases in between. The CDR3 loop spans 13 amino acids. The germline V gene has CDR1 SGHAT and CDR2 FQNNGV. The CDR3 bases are TGTGCCAGCAGCGCCCTGGGGCAGGCTGGAGCTTTCTTT. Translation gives CASSALGQAGAFF.

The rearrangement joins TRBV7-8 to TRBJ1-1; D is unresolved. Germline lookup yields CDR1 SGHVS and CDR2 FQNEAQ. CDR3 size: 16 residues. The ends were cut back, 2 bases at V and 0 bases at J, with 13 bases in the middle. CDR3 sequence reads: CASSLSIGQVNTEAFF. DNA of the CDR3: TGTGCCAGCAGCTTAAGTATCGGGCAAGTGAACACTGAAGCTTTCTTT.

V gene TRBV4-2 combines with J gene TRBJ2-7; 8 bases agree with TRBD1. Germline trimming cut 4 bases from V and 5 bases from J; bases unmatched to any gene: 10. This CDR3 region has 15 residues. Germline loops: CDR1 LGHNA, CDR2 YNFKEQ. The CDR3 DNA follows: TGTGCCAGCAGCCGCTCGTCCGGGACAGGCCACGAGCAGTACTTC. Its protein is CASSRSSGTGHEQYF.